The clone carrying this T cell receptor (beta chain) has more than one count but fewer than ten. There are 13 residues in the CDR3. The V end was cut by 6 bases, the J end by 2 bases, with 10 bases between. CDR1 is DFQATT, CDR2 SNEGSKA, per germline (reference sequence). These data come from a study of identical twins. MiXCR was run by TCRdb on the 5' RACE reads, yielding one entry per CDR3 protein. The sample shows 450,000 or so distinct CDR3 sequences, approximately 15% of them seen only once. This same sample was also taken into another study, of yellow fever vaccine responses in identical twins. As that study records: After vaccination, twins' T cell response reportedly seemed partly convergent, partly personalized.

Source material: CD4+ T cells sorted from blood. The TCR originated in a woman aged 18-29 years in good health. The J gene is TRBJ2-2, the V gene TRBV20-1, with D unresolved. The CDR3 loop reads CSAVSPNTGELFF. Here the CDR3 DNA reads TGCAGTGCAGTGTCCCCCAACACCGGGGAGCTGTTTTTT.